These T cell receptor beta chains were read from a single sample in a study of human T cells and chemical hapten exposure. TCRdb called the RACE reads again in MiXCR, with one record for every CDR3 protein. The table has more than 150,000 distinct CDR3 sequences, approximately 29% seen once. Sequencing was performed on whole blood, taken in connection with sensitization to the hapten diphenylcyclopropenone (DPC). These receptors came from a woman in her twenties or thirties with alopecia areata. Some clones in this sample may be carry-over from other donors' samples. Both conserved end residues are part of each CDR3. The order of the fields is J gene, V gene, D gene, clone size, CDR3 protein, CDR3 DNA. The D gene is left open where the match is weak. Only part of the rows carry a size: once, few, many, or a class if the clone is expanded.

j_gene: TRBJ2-7
v_gene: TRBV12-3/TRBV12-4
d_gene: .
abundance: .
CDR3aa: CASSFGAGKYEQYF
CDR3nt: TGTGCCAGCAGTTTTGGGGCAGGGAAATACGAGCAGTACTTC

j_gene: TRBJ1-1
v_gene: TRBV20-1
d_gene: TRBD1
abundance: .
CDR3aa: CSTSSTGGPNTEAFF
CDR3nt: TGCAGTACAAGCAGCACAGGGGGCCCGAACACTGAAGCTTTCTTT

j_gene: TRBJ1-5
v_gene: TRBV7-2
d_gene: .
abundance: few
CDR3aa: CASSFLSGTVLGPQHF
CDR3nt: TGTGCCAGCAGCTTTCTGTCGGGGACCGTGCTTGGGCCCCAGCATTTT

j_gene: TRBJ2-2
v_gene: TRBV11-3
d_gene: TRBD1
abundance: few
CDR3aa: CASRPDRMNTGELFF
CDR3nt: TGTGCCAGCAGACCGGACAGGATGAACACCGGGGAGCTGTTTTTT

j_gene: TRBJ2-1
v_gene: TRBV29-1
d_gene: .
abundance: few
CDR3aa: CSAPSGGKGRYNEQFF
CDR3nt: TGCAGCGCTCCGTCGGGCGGGAAAGGTCGCTACAATGAGCAGTTCTTC

j_gene: TRBJ2-7
v_gene: TRBV20-1
d_gene: .
abundance: few
CDR3aa: CSARPGNRVYEQYF
CDR3nt: TGCAGTGCTAGGCCCGGAAACAGGGTCTACGAGCAGTACTTC

j_gene: TRBJ1-2
v_gene: TRBV28
d_gene: .
abundance: .
CDR3aa: CASRGLGGYTF
CDR3nt: TGTGCCAGCAGGGGGCTGGGAGGCTACACCTTC

j_gene: TRBJ1-6
v_gene: TRBV7-2
d_gene: .
abundance: many
CDR3aa: CASSLYTSPRNSPLHF
CDR3nt: TGTGCCAGCAGCTTATATACCTCTCCGCGAAATTCACCCCTCCACTTT

j_gene: TRBJ2-1
v_gene: TRBV25-1
d_gene: .
abundance: .
CDR3aa: CASRGEVNEQFF
CDR3nt: TGTGCCAGCAGAGGGGAGGTGAATGAGCAGTTCTTC

j_gene: TRBJ2-5
v_gene: TRBV21-1
d_gene: .
abundance: few
CDR3aa: CASSNVTHVGLAGETQYF
CDR3nt: TGTGCCAGCAGCAACGTGACCCACGTGGGACTAGCGGGTGAGACCCAGTACTTC

j_gene: TRBJ1-1
v_gene: TRBV5-5
d_gene: .
abundance: .
CDR3aa: CASSLDRVTGYTEAFF
CDR3nt: TGTGCCAGCAGCTTGGACAGGGTTACCGGTTACACTGAAGCTTTCTTT

j_gene: TRBJ1-3
v_gene: TRBV12-3/TRBV12-4
d_gene: .
abundance: .
CDR3aa: CASSPRDTIYF
CDR3nt: TGTGCCAGCAGTCCCCGGGACACCATATATTTT

j_gene: TRBJ2-1
v_gene: TRBV2
d_gene: TRBD1
abundance: .
CDR3aa: CASSDLGTGGYEQFF
CDR3nt: TGTGCCAGCAGTGATTTGGGGACAGGGGGCTATGAGCAGTTCTTC

j_gene: TRBJ2-3
v_gene: TRBV5-1
d_gene: TRBD2
abundance: few
CDR3aa: CASSYRRELMSDTQYF
CDR3nt: TGCGCCAGCAGTTACAGGCGGGAGCTAATGTCAGATACGCAGTATTTT

j_gene: TRBJ2-5
v_gene: TRBV29-1
d_gene: .
abundance: .
CDR3aa: CSGGRVQETQYF
CDR3nt: TGCAGCGGGGGGCGGGTCCAAGAGACCCAGTACTTC

j_gene: TRBJ1-6
v_gene: TRBV12-5
d_gene: TRBD1
abundance: many
CDR3aa: CASGLTGQGHSPLHF
CDR3nt: TGTGCTAGTGGTTTGACGGGACAGGGGCATTCACCCCTCCACTTT

j_gene: TRBJ2-3
v_gene: TRBV11-2
d_gene: TRBD2
abundance: .
CDR3aa: CASSPWTSGSGVTDTQYF
CDR3nt: TGTGCCAGCAGCCCTTGGACTAGCGGGAGTGGGGTCACAGATACGCAGTATTTT

j_gene: TRBJ2-1
v_gene: TRBV10-3
d_gene: .
abundance: few
CDR3aa: CAIRSLEVGEQFF
CDR3nt: TGTGCCATCAGGAGTTTGGAGGTGGGTGAGCAGTTCTTC

j_gene: TRBJ2-7
v_gene: TRBV11-2
d_gene: .
abundance: .
CDR3aa: CASSLVGGGTYEQYF
CDR3nt: TGTGCCAGCAGCTTAGTTGGCGGGGGCACCTACGAGCAGTACTTC

j_gene: TRBJ1-1
v_gene: TRBV28
d_gene: TRBD1
abundance: .
CDR3aa: CASSLNRGWNTEAFF
CDR3nt: TGTGCCAGCAGTTTAAACAGGGGATGGAACACTGAAGCTTTCTTT

j_gene: TRBJ2-7
v_gene: TRBV7-2
d_gene: .
abundance: few
CDR3aa: CASSLAVEQYF
CDR3nt: TGTGCCAGCAGCTTAGCAGTCGAGCAGTACTTC

j_gene: TRBJ2-3
v_gene: TRBV9
d_gene: .
abundance: .
CDR3aa: CASSVVQGLKADTQYF
CDR3nt: TGTGCCAGCAGCGTAGTTCAAGGGTTGAAGGCAGATACGCAGTATTTT

j_gene: TRBJ2-7
v_gene: TRBV10-3
d_gene: .
abundance: .
CDR3aa: CAISESENSYEQYF
CDR3nt: TGTGCCATCAGTGAGTCAGAGAACTCCTACGAGCAGTACTTC

j_gene: TRBJ2-1
v_gene: TRBV7-8
d_gene: TRBD1
abundance: .
CDR3aa: CASRPLLRDRSSYNEQFF
CDR3nt: TGTGCCAGCAGGCCACTCTTGCGGGACAGGTCCTCCTACAATGAGCAGTTCTTC

j_gene: TRBJ2-4
v_gene: TRBV5-1
d_gene: TRBD2
abundance: .
CDR3aa: CASSLTSGRNEEYF
CDR3nt: TGCGCCAGCAGCTTGACTAGCGGGAGAAATGAAGAGTACTTC

j_gene: TRBJ1-4
v_gene: TRBV29-1
d_gene: .
abundance: few
CDR3aa: CSVLPGGSNEKLFF
CDR3nt: TGCAGCGTCCTCCCCGGAGGCAGTAATGAAAAACTGTTTTTT

j_gene: TRBJ1-5
v_gene: TRBV27
d_gene: .
abundance: .
CDR3aa: CASSLDKTTDSDQPQHF
CDR3nt: TGTGCCAGCAGTTTAGACAAGACTACAGATAGCGATCAGCCCCAGCATTTT

j_gene: TRBJ2-3
v_gene: TRBV24-1
d_gene: .
abundance: .
CDR3aa: CATSEVAELGDTQYF
CDR3nt: TGTGCCACCAGTGAGGTAGCGGAGTTGGGTGATACGCAGTATTTT

j_gene: TRBJ1-1
v_gene: TRBV4-1
d_gene: TRBD1
abundance: few
CDR3aa: CASSLGTGGTEAFF
CDR3nt: TGCGCCAGCAGCCTGGGGACAGGGGGGACTGAAGCTTTCTTT

j_gene: TRBJ2-7
v_gene: TRBV5-5
d_gene: TRBD2
abundance: .
CDR3aa: CASSLERGGTYEQYF
CDR3nt: TGTGCCAGCAGCTTGGAACGCGGGGGAACCTACGAGCAGTACTTC

j_gene: TRBJ1-1
v_gene: TRBV7-9
d_gene: .
abundance: .
CDR3aa: CASSSGAGNTEAFF
CDR3nt: TGTGCCAGCAGCTCCGGGGCGGGGAACACTGAAGCTTTCTTT

j_gene: TRBJ2-7
v_gene: TRBV7-2
d_gene: TRBD2
abundance: .
CDR3aa: CASSVLAGQYEQYF
CDR3nt: TGTGCCAGCAGCGTGCTAGCGGGACAGTACGAGCAGTACTTC

j_gene: TRBJ2-7
v_gene: TRBV5-1
d_gene: .
abundance: few
CDR3aa: CASRPNRVSEEQYF
CDR3nt: TGCGCCAGCAGACCTAACAGGGTCTCAGAAGAGCAGTACTTC

j_gene: TRBJ2-3
v_gene: TRBV29-1
d_gene: .
abundance: few
CDR3aa: CSVGGQGPSTDTQYF
CDR3nt: TGCAGCGTTGGGGGGCAGGGCCCTAGCACAGATACGCAGTATTTT

j_gene: TRBJ2-1
v_gene: TRBV11-1
d_gene: .
abundance: .
CDR3aa: CASSPPLGVKYNEQFF
CDR3nt: TGTGCCAGCAGCCCTCCTCTCGGGGTAAAATACAATGAGCAGTTCTTC

j_gene: TRBJ2-7
v_gene: TRBV6-2/TRBV6-3
d_gene: .
abundance: .
CDR3aa: CASSYEGSGHYEQYF
CDR3nt: TGTGCCAGCAGTTACGAGGGTAGCGGACACTACGAGCAGTACTTC

j_gene: TRBJ2-5
v_gene: TRBV5-1
d_gene: TRBD1
abundance: .
CDR3aa: CASSLGSGGWTQETQYF
CDR3nt: TGCGCCAGCAGCTTGGGTTCAGGGGGTTGGACTCAAGAGACCCAGTACTTC

j_gene: TRBJ2-1
v_gene: TRBV20-1
d_gene: TRBD2
abundance: few
CDR3aa: CSAGLVNNEQFF
CDR3nt: TGCAGTGCTGGACTAGTAAATAATGAGCAGTTCTTC

j_gene: TRBJ1-6
v_gene: TRBV6-6
d_gene: .
abundance: .
CDR3aa: CASSSGVPLHF
CDR3nt: TGTGCCAGCAGTTCAGGGGTACCCCTCCACTTT

j_gene: TRBJ1-1
v_gene: TRBV6-5
d_gene: .
abundance: .
CDR3aa: CASSYSRARDRAEAFF
CDR3nt: TGTGCCAGCAGTTACTCGAGGGCGCGGGATCGAGCTGAAGCTTTCTTT

j_gene: TRBJ2-2
v_gene: TRBV30
d_gene: .
abundance: few
CDR3aa: CAWSVASPGELFF
CDR3nt: TGTGCCTGGAGTGTGGCTAGTCCCGGGGAGCTGTTTTTT

j_gene: TRBJ1-5
v_gene: TRBV28
d_gene: .
abundance: few
CDR3aa: CASSLSGWFQPQHF
CDR3nt: TGTGCCAGCAGTTTATCTGGTTGGTTCCAGCCCCAGCATTTT

j_gene: TRBJ2-3
v_gene: TRBV28
d_gene: .
abundance: few
CDR3aa: CASSPVGRTDTQYF
CDR3nt: TGTGCCAGCAGTCCGGTGGGACGCACAGATACGCAGTATTTT

j_gene: TRBJ2-1
v_gene: TRBV20-1
d_gene: TRBD2
abundance: .
CDR3aa: CSATKLAGSYNEQFF
CDR3nt: TGCAGTGCTACAAAACTAGCGGGGTCTTACAATGAGCAGTTCTTC

j_gene: TRBJ2-3
v_gene: TRBV27
d_gene: .
abundance: few
CDR3aa: CASMLGSTDTQYF
CDR3nt: TGTGCCAGCATGCTGGGGAGCACAGATACGCAGTATTTT